This T cell receptor beta chain derives from a study of cytomegalovirus exposure and HLA in healthy donors. Study outcomes and limitations: TCR beta V segments were, for the most part, productive about 90% or about 30% of the time in an earlier analysis. Cytomegalovirus status was reportedly diagnosed by the classifier with high sensitivity and specificity. Several V segments, TRBV6-2 and TRBV6-3 among them, could not be told apart and were dropped. It is likely that the observed cluster of highly shared sequence variants was a sequencing artifact.

With regard to this clone: Its target is not known.

Germline V lookup: CDR1 SQVTM, CDR2 ANQGSEA. The CDR3 spans 12 residues. The trim removed 5 bases at V and 7 bases at J, leaving 7 bases unmatched. The PCR contained 60 Vbeta and 13 Jbeta primers. Clones were sequenced by immunoSEQ multiplex PCR, and TCRdb holds only the in-frame ones, with some missing. Of 120,000 to 150,000 clones listed, around 80% are singletons. The sequencing sample was made of PBMCs. The chain combines TRBV29-1 with TRBJ1-2, with TRBD1 identical over 7 bases. This TCR derives from a man aged 25-45 years in good health and CMV-seronegative. The CDR3: CSVMGQLIGYTF. For the CDR3, the DNA is TGCAGCGTTATGGGACAGCTAATTGGCTACACCTTC.